This record covers a single T cell receptor (beta chain). This clonotype was seen a few times. Its cognate antigen has yet to be identified. One base away there is no much larger clone; base qualities are not given. The data were taken from a study of molecular identifiers for immune sequencing clone quantification (dated by TCRdb to about 2018). With regard to the full study: In a replicate experiment, RNA from around 18,000 or 91,000 naive CD8 T cells was split into five aliquots, four of which were sequenced. The study was a methods study using CD8 T cells to benchmark molecular-identifier clustering-based TCR repertoire sequencing (MIDCIRS) and TCR RNA copy counting.

CDR1 and CDR2, per the germline V gene, are SGDLS and YYNGEE. Measured from the cysteine to the phenylalanine, the CDR3 is 20 residues long. Only CDR3 DNA remains: 60 bases, in frame from the first base. V is cut back by 2 bases and J by 4 bases, with 18 bases in the junction unmatched. The method behind the library was PCR. Instrument on record: Illumina HiSeq 4000. Preparation of bulk TCR libraries followed a previously described approach, with the TCR primers listed in Table S5. Total RNA was purified with the Qiagen AllPrep DNA/RNA kit. Before analysis, reads from multiple sequencing runs of the same library were pooled. The paper's data handling went like this. Reads were retained only if an exact TCR constant sequence was present, and the retained reads were trimmed to 150 nt and grouped according to their 12-nt molecular barcodes. Reads within each barcode group were sub-clustered using a 15% Levenshtein threshold, and quality-weighted consensus sequences were constructed for each RNA molecule. Non-functional sequences were discarded, and so were lower-count sequences lying one edit away from another sequence. On the basis of fitting two negative binomial distributions, barcode sub-clusters with fewer than 20% of the maximum read count were discarded. TCRdb reran the public reads through fastp at Q25 and MiXCR, keeping productive beta chains. CDR3 protein sequences are deduplicated, and each keeps its most common genes and DNA. In this record, the V and J calls reflect TCRdb's handling and not the investigators' own analysis. Present in this sample are 460,000 or so distinct CDR3 sequences, about a fifth of which were seen just once. Jointly, the top ten make up around 0.84% of the sample.

On the study overall, not on this receptor specifically: The naive libraries included spiked-in Jurkat TCR RNA (about 9 copies' worth), and this Jurkat TCR RNA is not part of the donor repertoire. Spiked-in Jurkat TCR RNA equal to a single cell's worth was reported to be detectable even within 1,100,000 naive CD8 T cells. Modeling estimated about 3 recovered TCR RNA copies per cell, compared with about 10 by digital PCR, which implies 25% to 30% capture efficiency. In CMV-specific effector cells, over 98% of molecules were held by clones above 20 RNA copies, whereas under 1% of molecules were held by such clones in naive cells. When barcode sub-clustering was left out, chimeric consensus sequences inflated TCR diversity, with chimeras reaching as high as 47%. Highly expanded clone sizes could be underestimated because identical TCR molecules may share a barcode.

Libraries of naive CD8 T cells were generated from about 19,000 to 1,100,000 sorted cells, with 10%, 30% or 50% of the purified RNA used. On a BD FACSAria II, naive CD8 T cells were FACS-sorted as CD8+CD4-CCR7+CD45RA+ and collected into RLT Plus buffer. Detection sensitivity was tested by spiking Jurkat RNA equal to roughly ten TCR copies' worth into samples containing about 20,000-1,100,000 naive CD8 T cells. CD8 T cells were enriched with RosetteSep CD8+ T Cell Enrichment Cocktail and Ficoll-Paque, followed by ACK red cell lysis. Rearrangement joined TRBV9 to TRBJ2-3, with 11 bases in between that match TRBD2. Source material: naive CD8+ T cells from blood, with Jurkat cell RNA spiked in. The cell subset or site tag for this specimen amounts to: FACS-sorted CD8+CD4-CCR7+CD45RA+ naive T cells. This clonotype was sampled from a human donor in good health. Some libraries in this study had Jurkat cell RNA spiked in. At the DNA level, the sequence is TGTGCCAGCAGCGTGGCTAAAATAGCGGGGGGGCCCGCGAAGGCAGATACGCAGTATTTT. Its product reads: CASSVAKIAGGPAKADTQYF.